This is a list of T cell receptor beta chains from one sample in a study of CD8+ T cells in alopecia areata. TCRdb keeps only in-frame clones here, not all; method: immunoSEQ multiplex PCR. The repertoire holds 100,000 to 150,000 clones, with over 60% as singletons. Sequences were derived from CD4+ T cells sorted from blood, sampled at week 4, from a patient treated with tofacitinib. The source is a human donor with alopecia areata. CDR3s include the opening cysteine and the closing phenylalanine or tryptophan. The order of the fields is clone size, D gene, CDR3 length, V gene, J gene, CDR3 DNA, CDR3 protein. A D gene is named only where the DNA matches it firmly. Where a row states a size, it is once, few, many or the class of an expanded clone; other rows omit it.

>NA|NA|16|TRBV11-2|TRBJ2-3
TGTGCCAGCAGCTTAGTGACGGCGGGAAGGGCAGATACGCAGTATTTT
CASSLVTAGRADTQYF
>NA|TRBD1|14|TRBV19|TRBJ1-5
TGTGCCAGTAGTAAGGGACAGGGCAATCAGCCCCAGCATTTT
CASSKGQGNQPQHF
>NA|NA|13|TRBV30|TRBJ2-7
TGTGCCTGGAGTACCGGGACACCCTACGAGCAGTACTTC
CAWSTGTPYEQYF
>NA|TRBD2|16|TRBV7-9|TRBJ2-7
TGTGCCAGCAGCGCTAGTGCGACTAGCGGGGACTACGAGCAGTACTTC
CASSASATSGDYEQYF
>NA|TRBD1|15|TRBV18|TRBJ1-2
TGTGCCAGCTCACCCGGGACAGGGTTCAGTGATGGCTACACCTTC
CASSPGTGFSDGYTF
>NA|TRBD2|15|TRBV5-4|TRBJ2-1
TGTGCCAGCAGCTTGCCGCGGGGGGAATCGGCTGAGCAGTTCTTC
CASSLPRGESAEQFF
>NA|NA|16|TRBV27|TRBJ2-5
TGTGCCAGCAGCCGTATACAGGGGACGGGGGAAGAGACCCAGTACTTC
CASSRIQGTGEETQYF
>NA|NA|13|TRBV28|TRBJ2-7
TGTGCCAGCAGGTTAGCTGCGAATTACGAGCAGTACTTC
CASRLAANYEQYF
>NA|NA|14|TRBV18|TRBJ2-5
TGTGCCAGCTCACGTACACAGGTGGGAGAGACCCAGTACTTC
CASSRTQVGETQYF
>few|TRBD2|17|TRBV5-1|TRBJ2-5
TGCGCCAGCAGCCTCTCTCCGGGACTAGCGGTTCAAGAGACCCAGTACTTC
CASSLSPGLAVQETQYF
>once|NA|11|TRBV29-1|TRBJ1-1
TGCAGCGTTGCCTGGGACACTGAAGCTTTCTTT
CSVAWDTEAFF
>NA|NA|14|TRBV28|TRBJ2-7
TGTGCCAGCACGCCCCAGACGGCAGGCTACGAGCAGTACTTC
CASTPQTAGYEQYF
>NA|NA|14|TRBV30|TRBJ2-1
TGTGCCTGGAGTTCAAAAGGCGGGAACAATGAGCAGTTCTTC
CAWSSKGGNNEQFF
>many|NA|14|TRBV10-3|TRBJ1-3
TGTGCCATCAGTCAACAGGGATCAGGAAACACCATATATTTT
CAISQQGSGNTIYF
>once|NA|14|TRBV30|TRBJ1-5
TGTGCCTGGAACACCCCAGGGGGCAATCAGCCCCAGCATTTT
CAWNTPGGNQPQHF
>NA|NA|16|TRBV5-1|TRBJ2-3
TGCGCCAGCAGTCTGGGGGCGACCTCTATCACAGATACGCAGTATTTT
CASSLGATSITDTQYF
>NA|TRBD1|16|TRBV25-1|TRBJ1-1
TGTGCCAGCAGCGGGTGGACAGGGCTTAGGAACACTGAAGCTTTCTTT
CASSGWTGLRNTEAFF
>NA|NA|13|TRBV5-1|TRBJ2-7
TGCGCCAGCAGCGGGACGTCCTCCTACGAGCAGTACTTC
CASSGTSSYEQYF
>NA|TRBD1|12|TRBV29-1|TRBJ2-7
TGCAGCGTTAGACAGGGCTCCTACGAGCAGTACTTC
CSVRQGSYEQYF
>NA|NA|15|TRBV19|TRBJ2-3
TGTGCCAGTCACGGGGGCCGGGGGGGCACAGATACGCAGTATTTT
CASHGGRGGTDTQYF
>NA|TRBD1|16|TRBV9|TRBJ1-1
TGTGCCAGCAGCGTAGAGGGGGACAGGGGTCGATCTGAAGCTTTCTTT
CASSVEGDRGRSEAFF
>once|TRBD2|15|TRBV10-3|TRBJ2-5
TGTGCCATCAGTGGCGGACTAGCGGATGAAGAGACCCAGTACTTC
CAISGGLADEETQYF